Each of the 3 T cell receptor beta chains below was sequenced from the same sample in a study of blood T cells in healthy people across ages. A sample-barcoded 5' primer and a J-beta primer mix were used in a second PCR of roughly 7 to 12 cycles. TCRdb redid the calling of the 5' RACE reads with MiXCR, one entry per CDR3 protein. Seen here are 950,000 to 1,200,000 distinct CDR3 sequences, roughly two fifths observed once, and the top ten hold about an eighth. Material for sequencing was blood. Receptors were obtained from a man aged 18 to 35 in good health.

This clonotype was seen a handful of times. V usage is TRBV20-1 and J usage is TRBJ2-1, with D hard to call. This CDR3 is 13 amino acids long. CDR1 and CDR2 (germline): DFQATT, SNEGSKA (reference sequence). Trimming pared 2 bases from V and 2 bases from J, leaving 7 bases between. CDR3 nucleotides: TGCAGTGCTAGATTCGTCGCCTACAATGAGCAGTTCTTC. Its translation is CSARFVAYNEQFF.

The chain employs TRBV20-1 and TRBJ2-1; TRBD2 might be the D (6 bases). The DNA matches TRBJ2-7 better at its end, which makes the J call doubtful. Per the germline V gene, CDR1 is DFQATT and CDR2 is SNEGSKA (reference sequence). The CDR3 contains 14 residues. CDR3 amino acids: CSALTGTRSDEQYF. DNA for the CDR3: TGCAGTGCTCTGACCGGGACTCGTTCCGACGAGCAGTACTTC.

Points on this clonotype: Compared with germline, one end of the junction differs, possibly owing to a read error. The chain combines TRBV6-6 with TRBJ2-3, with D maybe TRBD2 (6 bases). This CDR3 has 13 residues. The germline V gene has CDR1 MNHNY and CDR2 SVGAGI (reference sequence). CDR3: CACQLALTDAQYF. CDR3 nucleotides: TGTGCCTGCCAGCTAGCGCTCACAGATGCGCAGTATTTT.